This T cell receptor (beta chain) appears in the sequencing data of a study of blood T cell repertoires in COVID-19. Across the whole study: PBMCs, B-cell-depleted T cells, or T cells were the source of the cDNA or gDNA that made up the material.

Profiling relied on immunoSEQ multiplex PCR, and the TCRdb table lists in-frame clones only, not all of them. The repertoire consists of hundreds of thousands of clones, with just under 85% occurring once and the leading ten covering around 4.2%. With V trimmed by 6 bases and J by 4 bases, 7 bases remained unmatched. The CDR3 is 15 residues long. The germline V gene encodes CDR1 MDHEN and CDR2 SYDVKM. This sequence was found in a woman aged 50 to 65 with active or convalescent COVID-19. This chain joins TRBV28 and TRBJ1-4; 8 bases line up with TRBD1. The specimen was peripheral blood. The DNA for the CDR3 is TGTGCCAGCAGCCTCACAGGGGGAGGTAATGAAAAACTGTTTTTT. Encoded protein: CASSLTGGGNEKLFF.